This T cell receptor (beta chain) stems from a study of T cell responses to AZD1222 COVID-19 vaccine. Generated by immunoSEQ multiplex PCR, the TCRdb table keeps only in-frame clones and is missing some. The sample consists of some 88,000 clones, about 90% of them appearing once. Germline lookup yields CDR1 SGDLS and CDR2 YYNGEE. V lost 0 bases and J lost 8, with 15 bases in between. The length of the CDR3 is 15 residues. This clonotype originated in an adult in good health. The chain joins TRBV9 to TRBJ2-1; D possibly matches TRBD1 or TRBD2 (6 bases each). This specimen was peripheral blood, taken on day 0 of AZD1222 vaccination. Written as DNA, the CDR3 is TGTGCCAGCAGCGTAGGGTGGGGGGCGGGGCATGAGCAGTTCTTC. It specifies CASSVGWGAGHEQFF.